Listed below are T cell receptor beta chains from one sample, sequenced in a study of blood T cell repertoires in COVID-19. Method: immunoSEQ multiplex PCR; TCRdb's copy keeps in-frame clones and lacks some. Here the sample spans some 150,000 clones, about 79% being singletons. The sample comprised peripheral blood. The receptors derive from a woman between 45 and 65 years old in a cohort sampled during active or convalescent COVID-19. Each CDR3 is given with its conserved first and last residue. The order of the fields is J gene, V gene, clone size, D gene, CDR3 DNA, CDR3 protein. The D gene is left open where the match is weak. For some rows the clone size is stated as once, few or many, or as a class when expanded; others skip it.

>TRBJ2-5|TRBV2|-|TRBD1
TGTGCCAGCAGTGTAGACAGGGGGTTGGAGACCCAGTACTTC
CASSVDRGLETQYF
>TRBJ2-5|TRBV7-3|-|TRBD2
TGTGCCAGCAGCTTAGGGCTAGCGGGGCAAGAGACCCAGTACTTC
CASSLGLAGQETQYF
>TRBJ1-5|TRBV20-1|-|-
TGCAGTGCTAGTCTGAATGACAAGTATCAGCCCCAGCATTTT
CSASLNDKYQPQHF
>TRBJ1-2|TRBV29-1|-|-
TGCAGCGTTCGCGAGGGTTATGGCTACACCTTC
CSVREGYGYTF
>TRBJ2-2|TRBV11-2|-|-
TGTGCCAGCAGCTTTGGCGGTGGGGGGAGGTGGACCGGGGAGCTGTTTTTT
CASSFGGGGRWTGELFF
>TRBJ2-7|TRBV21-1|-|-
TGTGCCAGCAGCCCAGACAGGAAGATTCCCTTTGGGGGCTACGAGCAGTACTTC
CASSPDRKIPFGGYEQYF
>TRBJ2-2|TRBV10-3|-|-
TGTGCCACCACGAGACAGACCGCACCCGGGGAGCTGTTTTTT
CATTRQTAPGELFF
>TRBJ2-5|TRBV19|many|TRBD2
TGTGCCAGTAGTATCCCTAGCGGGGGGAAATACCAAGAGACCCAGTACTTC
CASSIPSGGKYQETQYF
>TRBJ2-7|TRBV9|-|-
TGTGCCAGCAGCGTAGGCCCAGGCCTCTCCTACGAGCAGTACTTC
CASSVGPGLSYEQYF
>TRBJ1-5|TRBV21-1|-|-
TGTGCCAGCAGCAAAAGCCGCGCGGAGGGACCCTATCAGCCCCAGCATTTT
CASSKSRAEGPYQPQHF
>TRBJ2-1|TRBV9|-|-
TGTGCCAGCAGCGTAGGTATTACGGGAGTGGACAATGAGCAGTTCTTC
CASSVGITGVDNEQFF
>TRBJ1-1|TRBV18|-|TRBD1
TGTGCCAGCTCACCCCCGACAGGGGCTGAAGCTTTCTTT
CASSPPTGAEAFF
>TRBJ1-2|TRBV7-9|-|TRBD1
TGTGCCAGCAGCTTAGGTGCAGGGACAGGGGGCAGCTATGGCTACACCTTC
CASSLGAGTGGSYGYTF
>TRBJ1-2|TRBV7-9|-|-
TGTGCCAGCAGCCGACAGGCCCCGGGTAACTATGGCTACACCTTC
CASSRQAPGNYGYTF
>TRBJ2-3|TRBV7-9|-|TRBD2
TGTGCCAGCAGCCTCAGGACTAGCGGTACGGATACGCAGTATTTT
CASSLRTSGTDTQYF
>TRBJ2-5|TRBV2|few|-
TGTGCCAGCAACAGATACCAAGAGACCCAGTACTTC
CASNRYQETQYF
>TRBJ1-6|TRBV11-1|-|-
TGTGCCAGCAGCTTATCCGGGGAGAGGAATTCACCCCTCCACTTT
CASSLSGERNSPLHF
>TRBJ2-7|TRBV29-1|-|TRBD2
TGCAGCGTCGAGACCGGGACTAGCGGGGGGCGGGAGCAGTACTTC
CSVETGTSGGREQYF
>TRBJ1-1|TRBV18|-|TRBD1
TGTGCCAGCCTAGGACAGGCTAGAACTGAAGCTTTCTTT
CASLGQARTEAFF